This TCR beta chain was sequenced in a study of tumor-infiltrating lymphocytes in primary liver carcinoma. A primer matching the constant region was used to make TCR beta cDNA from around 550 ng of total RNA. Slightly modified ARM-PCR served as the procedure for the TCR beta libraries. These libraries came from three rounds of nested multiplex PCR. Via MiXCR, TCRdb re-called the multiplex PCR reads, giving one row per CDR3 protein. The sample lists 100,000 to 150,000 distinct CDR3 sequences; 55% to 75% were seen once. This clonotype came up a few times. From about 20-30 mg of unsorted bulk tissue, DNA and RNA were co-extracted together. This clonotype was obtained from a woman in her sixties or seventies with primary liver carcinoma and hepatitis B virus infection. Source material: liver tumor tissue from sampling region 3. Stated subset: tumor region T3, left-lateral pole.

The CDR3, as DNA: TGTGCCTGGACCCTCAACAGGCGGAACACTGAAGCTTTCTTT. Amino acids: CAWTLNRRNTEAFF. The chain employs TRBV30 and TRBJ1-1, with D possibly matching TRBD1 (5 bases). The ends were cut back, 4 bases at V and 1 base at J, with 13 bases in the middle. CDR1 is GTSNPN, CDR2 SVGIG, per germline (reference sequence). The CDR3 length is 14 residues.